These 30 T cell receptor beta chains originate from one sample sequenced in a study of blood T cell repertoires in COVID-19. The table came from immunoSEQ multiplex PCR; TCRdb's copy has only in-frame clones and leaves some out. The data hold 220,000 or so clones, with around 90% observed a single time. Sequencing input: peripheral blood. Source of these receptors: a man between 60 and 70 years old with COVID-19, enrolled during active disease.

CDR3: CASRSRGGAGLMNTEAFF. The DNA of the CDR3 is TGTGCCAGCAGGTCGCGAGGTGGGGCAGGGCTAATGAACACTGAAGCTTTCTTT. V usage is TRBV27 and J usage is TRBJ1-1; perhaps TRBD1 as D (5 bases). V was shortened by 6 bases and J by 0 bases, with 23 bases between the two germline ends. The CDR3 has 18 residues. Germline CDR1 is MNHEY and CDR2 is SMNVEV (reference sequence).

The CDR3 sequence: CASSAGQGLTYHQPQHF. Written as DNA, the CDR3 is TGTGCCAGTAGCGCGGGACAGGGTCTCACCTATCATCAGCCCCAGCATTTT. V and J are TRBV19 and TRBJ1-5; 9 nucleotides agree with TRBD1. Per germline, CDR1 LNHDA and CDR2 SQIVND (reference sequence). The CDR3 has 17 residues. With V trimmed by 6 bases and J by 5 bases, 14 bases remained unmatched.

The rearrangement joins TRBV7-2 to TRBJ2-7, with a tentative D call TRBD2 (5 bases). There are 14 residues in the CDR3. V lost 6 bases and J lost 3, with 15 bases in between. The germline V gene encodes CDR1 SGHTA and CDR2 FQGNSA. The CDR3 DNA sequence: TGTGCCAGCAGTCTAGCCACGGTCGGCTACGAGCAGTACTTC. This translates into CASSLATVGYEQYF.

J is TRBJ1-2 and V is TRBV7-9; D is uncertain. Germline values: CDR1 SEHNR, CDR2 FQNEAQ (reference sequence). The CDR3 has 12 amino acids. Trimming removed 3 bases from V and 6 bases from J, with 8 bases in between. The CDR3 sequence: CASSFIEDGYTF. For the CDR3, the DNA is TGTGCCAGCAGCTTTATAGAGGATGGCTACACCTTC.

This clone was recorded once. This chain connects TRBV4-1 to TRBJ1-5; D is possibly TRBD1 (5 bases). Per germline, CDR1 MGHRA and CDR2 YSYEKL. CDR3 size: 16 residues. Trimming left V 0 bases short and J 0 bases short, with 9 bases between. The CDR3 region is CASSQDNGHSNQPQHF. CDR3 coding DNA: TGCGCCAGCAGCCAAGATAACGGACATAGCAATCAGCCCCAGCATTTT.

The CDR3: CASSQERLKLALGGNEQFF. The CDR3 nucleotides are TGTGCCAGCAGCCAAGAACGGCTAAAACTAGCGTTAGGAGGTAATGAGCAGTTCTTC. V gene TRBV3-1 (or the pseudogene TRBV3-2) combines with J gene TRBJ2-1; 7 bases are shared with TRBD2. This CDR3 region has 19 residues. V shed 0 bases, J shed 7 bases, and the junction held 18 bases outside the gene matches. CDR1 is LGHDT, CDR2 YNNKEL, per germline (reference sequence).

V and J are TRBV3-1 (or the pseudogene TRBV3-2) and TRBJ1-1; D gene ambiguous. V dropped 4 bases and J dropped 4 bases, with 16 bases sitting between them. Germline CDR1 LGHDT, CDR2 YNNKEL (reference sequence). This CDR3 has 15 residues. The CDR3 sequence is CASSRLQSGSTEAFF. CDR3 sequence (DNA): TGTGCCAGCAGCCGCCTACAGTCGGGGTCCACTGAAGCTTTCTTT.

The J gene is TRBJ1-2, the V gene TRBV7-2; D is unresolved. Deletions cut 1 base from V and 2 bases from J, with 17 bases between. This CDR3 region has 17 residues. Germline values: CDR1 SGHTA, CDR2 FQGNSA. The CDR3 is CASSLVMVANSNYGYTF. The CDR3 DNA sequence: TGTGCCAGCAGCTTAGTTATGGTTGCGAACTCAAACTATGGCTACACCTTC.

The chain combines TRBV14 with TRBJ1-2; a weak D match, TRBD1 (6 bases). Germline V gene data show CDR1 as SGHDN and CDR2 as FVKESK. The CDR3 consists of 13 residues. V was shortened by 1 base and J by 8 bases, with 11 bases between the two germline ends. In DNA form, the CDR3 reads TGTGCCAGCAGCCAAGTACAGGGACGGGGCTACACCTTC. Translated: CASSQVQGRGYTF.

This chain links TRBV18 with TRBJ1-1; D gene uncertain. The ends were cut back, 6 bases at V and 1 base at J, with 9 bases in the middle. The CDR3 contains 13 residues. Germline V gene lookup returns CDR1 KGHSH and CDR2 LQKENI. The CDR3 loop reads CASSAAGNTEAFF. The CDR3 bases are TGTGCCAGCTCCGCCGCAGGGAACACTGAAGCTTTCTTT. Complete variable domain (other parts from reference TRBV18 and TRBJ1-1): NAGVMQNPRHLVRRRGQEARLRCSPMKGHSHVYWYRQLPEEGLKFMVYLQKENIIDESGMPKERFSAEFPKEGPSILRIQQVVRGDSAAYFCASSAAGNTEAFFGQGTRLTVV.

This CDR3 is CASRPESSGNTIYF. DNA for the CDR3: TGCGCCAGCAGGCCGGAGAGCTCTGGAAACACCATATATTTT. The V call is TRBV5-1, the J call TRBJ1-3; D is undetermined. The CDR3 extends over 14 amino acids. The germline V and J ends were trimmed by 5 bases and 0 bases, with 9 bases remaining between them. Looked up from germline, CDR1 is SGHRS and CDR2 is YFSETQ.

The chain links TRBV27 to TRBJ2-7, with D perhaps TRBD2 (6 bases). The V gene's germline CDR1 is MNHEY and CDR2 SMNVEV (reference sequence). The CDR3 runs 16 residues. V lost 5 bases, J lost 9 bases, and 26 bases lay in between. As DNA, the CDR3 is TGTGCCAGCAGTCCCAGGGACTTCCAAGGTGTAATTGGGCAGTACTTC. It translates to CASSPRDFQGVIGQYF.

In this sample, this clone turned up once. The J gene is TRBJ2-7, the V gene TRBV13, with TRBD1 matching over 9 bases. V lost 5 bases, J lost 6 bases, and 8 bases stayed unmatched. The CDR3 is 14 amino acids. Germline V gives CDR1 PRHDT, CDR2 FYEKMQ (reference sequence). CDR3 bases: TGTGCCAGCAGCCGCGGGACAGGGCAGATCGAGCAGTACTTC. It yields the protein CASSRGTGQIEQYF. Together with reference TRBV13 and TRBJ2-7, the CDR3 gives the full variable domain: AAGVIQSPRHLIKEKRETATLKCYPIPRHDTVYWYQQGPGQDPQFLISFYEKMQSDKGSIPDRFSAQQFSDYHSELNMSSLELGDSALYFCASSRGTGQIEQYFGPGTRLTVT.

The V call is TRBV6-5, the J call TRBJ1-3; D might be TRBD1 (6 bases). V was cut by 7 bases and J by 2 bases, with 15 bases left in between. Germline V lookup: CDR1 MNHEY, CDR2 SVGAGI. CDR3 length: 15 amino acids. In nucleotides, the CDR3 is TGTGCCAGCAATCACAAACAGGGTGCTGGAAACACCATATATTTT. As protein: CASNHKQGAGNTIYF.

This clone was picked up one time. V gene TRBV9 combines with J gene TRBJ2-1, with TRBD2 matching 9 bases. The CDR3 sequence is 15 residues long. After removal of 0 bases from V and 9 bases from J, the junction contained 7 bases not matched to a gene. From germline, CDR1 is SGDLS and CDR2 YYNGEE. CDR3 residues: CASSVEAGGPSEQFF. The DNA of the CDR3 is TGTGCCAGCAGCGTAGAGGCGGGAGGGCCCAGTGAGCAGTTCTTC. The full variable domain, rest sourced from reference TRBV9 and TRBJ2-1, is DSGVTQTPKHLITATGQRVTLRCSPRSGDLSVYWYQQSLDQGLQFLIQYYNGEERAKGNILERFSAQQFPDLHSELNLSSLELGDSALYFCASSVEAGGPSEQFFGPGTRLTVL.

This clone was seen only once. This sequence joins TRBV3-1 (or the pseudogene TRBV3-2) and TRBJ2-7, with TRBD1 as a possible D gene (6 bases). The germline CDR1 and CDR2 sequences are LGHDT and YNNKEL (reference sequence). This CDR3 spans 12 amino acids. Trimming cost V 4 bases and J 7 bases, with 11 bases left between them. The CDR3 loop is CASSPPRGEQYF. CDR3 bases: TGTGCCAGCAGCCCCCCCAGGGGAGAGCAGTACTTC.

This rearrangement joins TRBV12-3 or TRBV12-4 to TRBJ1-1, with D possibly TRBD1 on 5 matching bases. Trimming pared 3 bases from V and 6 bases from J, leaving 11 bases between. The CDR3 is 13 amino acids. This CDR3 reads CASSLKQGSEAFF. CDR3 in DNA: TGTGCCAGCAGTTTGAAGCAGGGCTCTGAAGCTTTCTTT.

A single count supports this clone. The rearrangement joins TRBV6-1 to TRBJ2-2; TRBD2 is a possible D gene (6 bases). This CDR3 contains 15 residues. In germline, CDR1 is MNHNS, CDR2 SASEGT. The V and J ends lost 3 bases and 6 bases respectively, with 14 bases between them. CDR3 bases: TGTGCCAGCAGTGAGACTAGACCGGATGCCGGGGAGCTGTTTTTT. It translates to CASSETRPDAGELFF.

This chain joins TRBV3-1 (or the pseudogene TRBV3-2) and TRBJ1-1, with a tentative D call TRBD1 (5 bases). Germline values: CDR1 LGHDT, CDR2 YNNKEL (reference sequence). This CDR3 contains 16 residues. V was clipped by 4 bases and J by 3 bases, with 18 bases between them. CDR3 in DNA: TGTGCCAGCAGCCCCTGGGGGGGAGGTGGGGACACTGAAGCTTTCTTT. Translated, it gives CASSPWGGGGDTEAFF.

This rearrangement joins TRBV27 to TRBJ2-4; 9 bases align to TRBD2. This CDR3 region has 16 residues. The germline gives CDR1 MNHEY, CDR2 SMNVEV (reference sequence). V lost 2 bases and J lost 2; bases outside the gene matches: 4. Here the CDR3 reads CASSLIAGATKNIQYF. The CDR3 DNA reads TGTGCCAGCAGTTTAATAGCGGGAGCAACCAAAAACATTCAGTACTTC.

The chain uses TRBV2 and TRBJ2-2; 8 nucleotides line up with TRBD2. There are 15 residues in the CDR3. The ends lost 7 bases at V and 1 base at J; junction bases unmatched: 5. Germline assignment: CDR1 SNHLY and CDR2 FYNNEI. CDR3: CASNAAGGNTGELFF. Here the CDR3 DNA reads TGTGCCAGCAATGCCGCGGGGGGGAACACCGGGGAGCTGTTTTTT.

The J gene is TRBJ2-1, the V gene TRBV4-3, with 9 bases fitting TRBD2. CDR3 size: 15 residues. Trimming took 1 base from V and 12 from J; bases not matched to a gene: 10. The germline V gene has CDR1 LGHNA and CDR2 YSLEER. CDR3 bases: TGCGCCAGCAGCCAAGCGGGACTAGCTTTCACAGGGCAGTTCTTC. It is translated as CASSQAGLAFTGQFF.

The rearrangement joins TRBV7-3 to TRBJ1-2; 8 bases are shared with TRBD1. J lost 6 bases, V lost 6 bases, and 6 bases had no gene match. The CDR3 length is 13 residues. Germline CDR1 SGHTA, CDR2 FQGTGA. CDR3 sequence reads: CASRSSGGNGYTF. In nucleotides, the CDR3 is TGTGCCAGCAGGTCTTCAGGGGGCAATGGCTACACCTTC.

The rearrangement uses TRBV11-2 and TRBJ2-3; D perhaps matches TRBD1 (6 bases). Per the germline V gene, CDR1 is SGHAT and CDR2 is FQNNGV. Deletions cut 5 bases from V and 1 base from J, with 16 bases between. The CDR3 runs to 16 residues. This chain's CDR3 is CASSELQGYGTDTQYF. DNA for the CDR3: TGTGCCAGCAGCGAACTACAGGGTTACGGCACAGATACGCAGTATTTT.

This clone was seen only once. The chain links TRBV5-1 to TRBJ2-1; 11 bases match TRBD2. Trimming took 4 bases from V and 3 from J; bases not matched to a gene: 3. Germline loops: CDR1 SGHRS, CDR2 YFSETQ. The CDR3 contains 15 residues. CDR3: CASSMGLADYNEQFF. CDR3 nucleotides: TGCGCCAGCAGCATGGGACTAGCGGACTACAATGAGCAGTTCTTC.

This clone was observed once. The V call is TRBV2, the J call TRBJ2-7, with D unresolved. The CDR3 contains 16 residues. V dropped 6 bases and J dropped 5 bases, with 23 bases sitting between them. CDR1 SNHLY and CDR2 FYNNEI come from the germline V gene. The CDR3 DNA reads TGTGCCAGCAGCCCGAAGGCGCGTGCTAGTTTCCACGAGCAGTACTTC. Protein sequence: CASSPKARASFHEQYF.

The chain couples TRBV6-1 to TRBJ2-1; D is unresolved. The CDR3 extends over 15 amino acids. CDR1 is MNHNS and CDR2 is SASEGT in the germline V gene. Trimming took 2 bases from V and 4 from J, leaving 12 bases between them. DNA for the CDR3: TGTGCCAGCAGTGAATCTGGCGGTGGGTACAATGAGCAGTTCTTC. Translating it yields CASSESGGGYNEQFF.

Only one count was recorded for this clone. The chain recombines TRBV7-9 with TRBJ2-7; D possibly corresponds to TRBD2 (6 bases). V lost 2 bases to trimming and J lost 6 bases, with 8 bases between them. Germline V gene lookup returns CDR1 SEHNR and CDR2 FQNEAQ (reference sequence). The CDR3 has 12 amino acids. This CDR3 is CASSLLAREQYF. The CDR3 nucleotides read TGTGCCAGCAGCTTACTAGCGCGCGAGCAGTACTTC.

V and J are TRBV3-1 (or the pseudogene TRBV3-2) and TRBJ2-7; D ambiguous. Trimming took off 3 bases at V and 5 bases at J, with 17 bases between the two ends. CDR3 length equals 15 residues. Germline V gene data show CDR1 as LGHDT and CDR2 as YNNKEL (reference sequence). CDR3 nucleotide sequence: TGTGCCAGCAGCCAGGGTCGACGGGTAGGCAACGAGCAGTACTTC. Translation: CASSQGRRVGNEQYF.

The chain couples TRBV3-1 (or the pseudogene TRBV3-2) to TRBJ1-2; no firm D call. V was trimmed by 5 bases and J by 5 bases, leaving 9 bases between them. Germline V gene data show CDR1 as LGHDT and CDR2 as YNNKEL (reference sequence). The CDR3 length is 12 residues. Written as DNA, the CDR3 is TGTGCCAGCAGCTCAGGCGAATATGGCTACACCTTC. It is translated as CASSSGEYGYTF.